A selection of T cell receptor beta chains follows, all from one sample in a study of blood T cells in healthy people across ages. TCRdb analysed the 5' RACE reads with MiXCR anew, one entry per CDR3 protein. The top ten hold 17% of the sample, which has around 870,000 distinct CDR3 sequences, 29% seen once. Material: blood. These TCRs come from a woman of 80 years or more in good health. The CDR3 runs from the conserved cysteine through the conserved F or W. D genes are given only for firm matches. Not every row has a clone size; where given, it reads once, few, many or a size class.

d_call j_call clone_size v_call cdr3_aa cdr3_nt
TRBD2 TRBJ2-1 many TRBV7-2 CASFRSGGLGNEQFF TGTGCCAGCTTCCGTAGCGGGGGGTTAGGAAATGAGCAGTTCTTC
TRBD2 TRBJ2-1 - TRBV20-1 CSARDRVAGGLDEQFF TGCAGTGCTAGGGACCGCGTAGCGGGGGGGCTGGATGAGCAGTTCTTC
- TRBJ2-4 many TRBV12-3/TRBV12-4 CASSLSPQLPGHLQNIQYF TGTGCCAGCAGTTTATCGCCCCAGCTCCCGGGACACCTTCAAAACATTCAGTACTTC
TRBD1 TRBJ2-4 - TRBV10-3 CAPPRDRGDIQYF TGTGCCCCCCCTCGGGACAGGGGGGACATTCAGTACTTC
TRBD1 TRBJ2-7 many TRBV12-3/TRBV12-4 CASCTGQGGHEQYF TGTGCCAGCTGCACCGGACAGGGTGGCCACGAGCAGTACTTC
- TRBJ1-6 few TRBV4-1 CASSQDGATGQSNSPLHF TGCGCCAGCAGCCAAGACGGCGCAACAGGACAGTCCAATTCACCCCTCCACTTT
- TRBJ1-2 few TRBV7-2 CASSFVQEGGYTF TGTGCCAGCAGCTTTGTCCAAGAGGGCGGCTACACCTTC
TRBD1 TRBJ1-2 - TRBV11-2 CASSLLEGAGNYGYTF TGTGCCAGCAGCTTATTGGAGGGGGCCGGGAACTATGGCTACACCTTC
TRBD2 TRBJ2-5 many TRBV11-2 CASSWGLAGQETQYF TGTGCCAGCAGCTGGGGACTAGCGGGGCAAGAGACCCAGTACTTC
- TRBJ1-1 - TRBV20-1 CSARKELGAFF TGCAGTGCTAGAAAGGAGCTAGGGGCTTTCTTT
- TRBJ2-7 many TRBV7-9 CASSLAGGPGEQYF TGTGCCAGCAGCTTAGCGGGGGGGCCTGGGGAGCAGTACTTC
- TRBJ2-7 - TRBV3-1 CASSQSLSREQYF TGTGCCAGCAGCCAAAGTCTTTCGAGGGAGCAGTACTTC
- TRBJ1-1 - TRBV6-2/TRBV6-3 CASSYSRRDTEAFF TGTGCCAGCAGTTACTCGAGGAGAGACACTGAAGCTTTCTTT
- TRBJ2-7 many TRBV6-1 CASSVLNLGGYEQYF TGTGCCAGCAGTGTTTTAAATCTGGGGGGCTACGAGCAGTACTTC
- TRBJ1-2 many TRBV4-2 CASSQMTGSGYTF TGTGCCAGCAGCCAGATGACAGGAAGTGGCTACACCTTC
- TRBJ1-1 - TRBV27 CASSTSGPGDGAFF TGTGCCAGCAGTACTTCCGGGCCAGGGGATGGGGCTTTCTTT
TRBD1 TRBJ1-1 few TRBV7-2 CASSSTGGSTEAFF TGTGCCAGCAGCTCTACAGGGGGCTCCACTGAAGCTTTCTTT
TRBD1 TRBJ2-1 - TRBV12-3/TRBV12-4 CASSPPGGEEGGEQFF TGTGCCAGCAGTCCCCCAGGGGGCGAAGAGGGGGGTGAGCAGTTCTTC
- TRBJ2-1 - TRBV20-1 CSAPTHGGLGVNEQFF TGCAGTGCCCCGACCCACGGCGGGTTGGGGGTTAATGAGCAGTTCTTC
TRBD1 TRBJ2-2 few TRBV20-1 CSARLNRGLVTGELFF TGCAGTGCTAGACTCAACAGGGGGCTGGTCACCGGGGAGCTGTTTTTT
- TRBJ1-4 - TRBV20-1 CSARDGGLNEKLFF TGCAGTGCTAGAGATGGGGGCCTTAATGAAAAACTGTTTTTT
TRBD2 TRBJ2-1 many TRBV20-1 CSAQSSGGALPYNEQFF TGCAGTGCTCAGTCCAGCGGGGGGGCCCTCCCCTACAATGAGCAGTTCTTC
TRBD1 TRBJ1-1 few TRBV7-9 CASSRDRAYMNTEAFF TGTGCCAGCAGCAGGGACAGGGCTTACATGAACACTGAAGCTTTCTTT
TRBD1 TRBJ2-5 many TRBV4-3 CASSQGGQGTHQETQYF TGCGCCAGCAGCCAAGGGGGACAGGGGACTCACCAAGAGACCCAGTACTTC
TRBD2 TRBJ2-7 many TRBV7-8 CASSSSGAQQYF TGTGCCAGCAGTTCAAGCGGGGCCCAGCAGTACTTC
- TRBJ1-1 - TRBV7-9 CASSLDPGQGITEAFF TGTGCCAGCAGCTTAGACCCGGGGCAGGGGATTACTGAAGCTTTCTTT
TRBD1 TRBJ2-5 many TRBV15 CATSRGLGTGVVTQYF TGTGCCACCAGCAGAGGACTGGGGACAGGGGTGGTGACCCAGTACTTC
- TRBJ2-1 many TRBV2 CASGGAFNEQFF TGTGCCAGCGGGGGGGCCTTCAATGAGCAGTTCTTC
- TRBJ2-5 - TRBV12-3/TRBV12-4 CASSTGASETGETQYF TGTGCCAGCTCCACCGGGGCCTCGGAGACGGGGGAGACCCAGTACTTC
- TRBJ2-3 - TRBV9 CASSVRATSTDTQYF TGTGCCAGCAGCGTGAGGGCGACCTCCACAGATACGCAGTATTTT
TRBD1 TRBJ1-2 many TRBV20-1 CSARPSDRGGPSYGYTF TGCAGTGCTAGACCTTCGGACAGGGGGGGACCTAGCTATGGCTACACCTTC
- TRBJ1-1 - TRBV11-2 CASSFQSRGTEAFF TGTGCCAGCAGTTTCCAGTCGAGAGGCACTGAAGCTTTCTTT
TRBD2 TRBJ2-1 many TRBV7-2 CASSGLAGFYNEQFF TGTGCCAGCAGCGGACTAGCGGGGTTCTACAATGAGCAGTTCTTC
TRBD2 TRBJ2-1 - TRBV3-1 CASSPHGRGANDEQFF TGCGCCAGCAGCCCCCACGGGCGGGGGGCCAACGATGAGCAGTTCTTC
- TRBJ1-4 - TRBV6-5 CGSSYPGTNEKLSF TGTGGCAGCAGTTACCCCGGGACTAATGAAAAACTGTCTTTT
TRBD2 TRBJ2-3 many TRBV4-2 CASSQGQRGPLDTQYF TGTGCCAGCAGCCAAGGGCAGCGGGGGCCCCTGGATACGCAGTATTTT
- TRBJ2-5 once TRBV5-1 CASSLEDSQCGEQYF TGCGCCAGCAGCCTGGAGGACTCGCAATGCGGTGAGCAGTACTTC
- TRBJ2-5 many TRBV28 CASSPMDRAYQETQYF TGTGCCAGCAGTCCTATGGACCGAGCCTACCAAGAGACCCAGTACTTC
- TRBJ1-2 - TRBV6-1 CASRGDTF TGTGCCAGCAGGGGGGACACCTTC
TRBD1 TRBJ2-7 - TRBV7-2 CASSLARIGTGSSYEQYF TGTGCCAGCAGCTTAGCCCGCATAGGGACAGGGAGCTCCTACGAGCAGTACTTC
- TRBJ2-2 few TRBV20-1 CSGLQGREPTGELFF TGCAGTGGATTGCAGGGGAGGGAGCCCACCGGGGAGCTGTTTTTT
TRBD1 TRBJ2-5 - TRBV12-3/TRBV12-4 CASRHRGQETQYF TGTGCCAGCAGGCACAGGGGGCAGGAGACCCAGTACTTC